What follows is one T cell receptor (beta chain) and its context. Original methodology: Nucleated cell counts were estimated from reference gene primer amplification. Sequencing used immunoSEQ multiplex PCR; TCRdb keeps in-frame clones, though not all of them. D and trimming were read from the DNA, whereas the V and J calls and clone size are those reported in that table. This sample has some 21,000 clones, with 65% to 90% found just once. The source of the sample is a study of blood T cell repertoires in COVID-19. On the study more broadly: Both acute and convalescent COVID-19 samples were obtained from the United States, Italy and Spain. T cells, B-cell-depleted T cells, or PBMCs supplied cDNA or gDNA.

The ends were cut back, 8 bases at V and 10 bases at J, with 9 bases in the middle. The germline V gene encodes CDR1 SGHVS and CDR2 FQNEAQ. The CDR3 length is 10 residues. The J gene is TRBJ2-1, the V gene TRBV7-8; TRBD1 is a possible D gene (6 bases). The receptor was isolated from a human donor with acute or convalescent COVID-19. The donor label of this sample is uncertain. The sample consisted of peripheral blood. Here the CDR3 DNA reads TGTGCCAGCCAGGGGTTCGAGCAGTTCTTC. The encoded protein is CASQGFEQFF.